These 23 T cell receptor beta chains were sequenced from one sample in a study of control samples from healthy donors and cancer patients. Data came from immunoSEQ multiplex PCR; TCRdb stores just in-frame clones and leaves some out. The sample holds about 44,000 clones; 65% to 80% are singletons and the top ten take 17%. Sequencing was done on a sample of formalin-fixed, paraffin-embedded tissue. These receptors came from a male donor with melanoma.

This clone was observed a single time. V is TRBV11-2 and J is TRBJ2-3; D gene ambiguous. Germline loops: CDR1 SGHAT, CDR2 FQNNGV. The CDR3 loop spans 13 amino acids. With 6 bases removed from V and 4 bases from J, the gap between germline ends came to 11 bases. The CDR3 here is CASSPITPDTQYF. The DNA for the CDR3 is TGTGCCAGCAGTCCCATTACCCCAGATACGCAGTATTTT. Full variable domain (outside the CDR3, taken from reference TRBV11-2 and TRBJ2-3): EAGVAQSPRYKIIEKRQSVAFWCNPISGHATLYWYQQILGQGPKLLIQFQNNGVVDDSQLPKDRFSAERLKGVDSTLKIQPAKLEDSAVYLCASSPITPDTQYFGPGTRLTVL.

J is TRBJ1-3 and V is TRBV3-1 (or the pseudogene TRBV3-2); a possible D gene is TRBD1 (5 bases). The CDR3 totals 13 residues. Germline V gives CDR1 LGHDT, CDR2 YNNKEL (reference sequence). V was trimmed by 3 bases and J by 4 bases, leaving 7 bases between them. The CDR3 sequence: CASSQGVGNTIYF. The DNA for the CDR3 is TGTGCCAGCAGCCAGGGGGTCGGAAACACCATATATTTT.

The rearrangement uses TRBV6-4 and TRBJ1-6; D may be TRBD1 (6 bases). This CDR3 region has 13 residues. CDR1 and CDR2 (germline): MRHNA, SNTAGT. Trimming cost V 6 bases and J 7 bases, with 10 bases left between them. CDR3 sequence: CASRSGQNSPLHF. The CDR3 coding sequence is TGTGCCAGCAGAAGCGGACAGAATTCACCCCTCCACTTT.

The chain is built from TRBV7-8 and TRBJ2-5; the D is unclear. V dropped 5 bases and J dropped 0 bases, with 13 bases sitting between them. Germline V gene sequence: CDR1 SGHVS, CDR2 FQNEAQ. CDR3 length equals 15 residues. CDR3 DNA sequence: TGTGCCAGCAGCCCTACTATAACGTACCAAGAGACCCAGTACTTC. This sequence encodes CASSPTITYQETQYF.

The V gene is TRBV20-1, the J gene TRBJ2-7; no firm D call. Germline V gives CDR1 DFQATT, CDR2 SNEGSKA (reference sequence). V was shortened by 4 bases and J by 3 bases, with 7 bases between the two germline ends. This CDR3 has 11 residues. The CDR3 sequence: CSAIKSYEQYF. DNA for the CDR3: TGCAGTGCTATAAAGAGCTACGAGCAGTACTTC.

This clone was seen a few times. J is TRBJ1-6 and V is TRBV4-1; D uncertain. CDR1 MGHRA and CDR2 YSYEKL come from the germline V gene. V was cut by 4 bases and J by 3 bases, with 7 bases left in between. CDR3 length: 14 amino acids. CDR3 residues: CASSPLDYNSPLHF. The CDR3 DNA reads as TGCGCCAGCAGCCCTTTGGACTATAATTCACCCCTCCACTTT.

This chain connects TRBV6-2 or TRBV6-3 to TRBJ2-7; D gene uncertain. The germline CDR1 and CDR2 sequences are MNHEY and SVGEGT. This CDR3 comprises 18 residues. V was pared by 0 bases and J by 3 bases, with 21 bases between. CDR3 coding DNA: TGTGCCAGCAGTTACTCGAGGTCGGGTGACACCTTACACTACGAGCAGTACTTC. Translating gives CASSYSRSGDTLHYEQYF.

The V and J genes are TRBV27 and TRBJ1-4, with D tentatively TRBD1 (6 bases). V shed 7 bases and J shed 12 bases, with 21 bases lying between them. The germline gives CDR1 MNHEY, CDR2 SMNVEV (reference sequence). This CDR3 comprises 14 residues. The CDR3, as DNA: TGTGCCAGCAAGTTTACGTGGCAGGGGTTGCAACTGTTTTTT. This codes for CASKFTWQGLQLFF.

This chain joins TRBV30 and TRBJ2-1; 12 nucleotides match TRBD2. V shed 0 bases and J 3 bases; nucleotides not matched to a gene: 9. The CDR3 spans 18 residues. The germline V gene has CDR1 GTSNPN and CDR2 SVGIG (reference sequence). CDR3 region: CAWSVRTSGAPRYNEQFF. In nucleotides, the CDR3 is TGTGCCTGGAGTGTGAGGACTAGCGGGGCCCCCCGCTACAATGAGCAGTTCTTC. Drawing the rest from reference TRBV30 and TRBJ2-1, the complete variable domain is SQTIHQWPATLVQPVGSPLSLECTVEGTSNPNLYWYRQAAGRGLQLLFYSVGIGQISSEVPQNLSASRPQDRQFILSSKKLLLSDSGFYLCAWSVRTSGAPRYNEQFFGPGTRLTVL.

V gene TRBV6-5 combines with J gene TRBJ1-4; no reliable D call. Trimming took 6 bases from V and 3 from J, leaving 8 bases between them. Germline V gene lookup returns CDR1 MNHEY and CDR2 SVGAGI. This CDR3 is built from 13 residues. CDR3 nucleotide sequence: TGTGCCAGCAGGCCGGACCCTAATGAAAAACTGTTTTTT. This codes for CASRPDPNEKLFF.

The chain combines TRBV18 with TRBJ2-1; D might be TRBD2 (6 bases). The CDR3 runs 15 residues. V was cut by 6 bases and J by 9 bases, with 21 bases left in between. Germline loops: CDR1 KGHSH, CDR2 LQKENI. CDR3 coding DNA: TGTGCCAGCTCGCAACCCGGACTATCCCGCATTGAGCAGTTCTTC. Its protein is CASSQPGLSRIEQFF.

The chain employs TRBV10-3 and TRBJ2-3, with 7 bases lining up with TRBD2. Germline V CDR1 and CDR2: ENHRY, SYGVKD. This CDR3 region has 14 residues. V dropped 10 bases and J dropped 0; count of bases not matched to a gene: 7. CDR3 in DNA: TGTGCCACCCAGCGGGGAGCTAGCACAGATACGCAGTATTTT. Translated: CATQRGASTDTQYF.

This clone was picked up a small number of times. The chain has TRBV7-9 and TRBJ2-3; D gene ambiguous. Germline lookup yields CDR1 SEHNR and CDR2 FQNEAQ (reference sequence). This CDR3 contains 11 residues. V shed 4 bases and J shed 4 bases, with 3 bases lying between them. This CDR3 reads CASSYSDTQYF. CDR3 bases: TGTGCCAGCAGCTACTCAGATACGCAGTATTTT.

This chain joins TRBV15 and TRBJ1-4; TRBD1 might be the D (6 bases). This CDR3 region has 14 residues. Per germline, CDR1 LNHNV and CDR2 YYDKDF (reference sequence). V was trimmed by 5 bases and J by 8 bases, leaving 15 bases between them. The CDR3 reads CATSPGGSGEKLFF. CDR3 nucleotide sequence: TGTGCCACCAGCCCTGGGGGCTCTGGGGAAAAACTGTTTTTT.

The V and J genes are TRBV2 and TRBJ2-5, with 9 bases aligning to TRBD1. This CDR3 contains 14 residues. Unmatched junction bases numbered 11, after V lost 10 bases and J lost 5 bases. CDR1 SNHLY and CDR2 FYNNEI come from the germline V gene. The CDR3 loop is CANRVTGGAETQYF. The CDR3 coding sequence is TGTGCCAACAGAGTAACAGGGGGCGCGGAGACCCAGTACTTC. Combining the CDR3 with reference TRBV2 and TRBJ2-5 gives the whole variable domain EPEVTQTPSHQVTQMGQEVILRCVPISNHLYFYWYRQILGQKVEFLVSFYNNEISEKSEIFDDQFSVERPDGSNFTLKIRSTKLEDSAMYFCANRVTGGAETQYFGPGTRLLVL.

This clone has a count of ten or more. This chain connects TRBV5-6 to TRBJ1-1; D is perhaps TRBD1 (5 bases). This CDR3 has 15 amino acids. Trimming shortened V by 5 bases and J by 0 bases, and 14 bases separated the two germline ends. Germline values: CDR1 SGHDT, CDR2 YYEEEE. CDR3 sequence (DNA): TGTGCCAGCAGTGTTACAGGCCTCATGAACACTGAAGCTTTCTTT. Amino acid sequence: CASSVTGLMNTEAFF. Variable domain in full (rest from reference TRBV5-6 and TRBJ1-1): DAGVTQSPTHLIKTRGQQVTLRCSPKSGHDTVSWYQQALGQGPQFIFQYYEEEERQRGNFPDRFSGHQFPNYSSELNVNALLLGDSALYLCASSVTGLMNTEAFFGQGTRLTVV.

Relative to its sample, this clone is medium-sized. The chain carries TRBV4-1 and TRBJ1-1, with no clear D. Between the trimmed V and J ends, which lost 4 bases and 6 bases, there was a span of 12 bases. The CDR3 covers 13 residues. Germline V gene sequence: CDR1 MGHRA, CDR2 YSYEKL. DNA of the CDR3: TGCGCCAGCAGCCGCCTGGAGGCATCTGAAGCTTTCTTT. Its protein product is CASSRLEASEAFF.

V and J are TRBV30 and TRBJ1-1; a weak D match, TRBD1 (6 bases). In germline, CDR1 is GTSNPN, CDR2 SVGIG (reference sequence). The germline V and J ends were trimmed by 1 base and 4 bases, with 13 bases remaining between them. This CDR3 has 14 residues. The CDR3 reads CAWSASWGRTEAFF. The CDR3 nucleotides are TGTGCCTGGAGTGCTTCCTGGGGGCGCACTGAAGCTTTCTTT. Full variable domain (missing parts from reference TRBV30 and TRBJ1-1): SQTIHQWPATLVQPVGSPLSLECTVEGTSNPNLYWYRQAAGRGLQLLFYSVGIGQISSEVPQNLSASRPQDRQFILSSKKLLLSDSGFYLCAWSASWGRTEAFFGQGTRLTVV.

The table lists this clone with a count of one. V is TRBV6-5 and J is TRBJ1-2; tentative D call: TRBD1 (6 bases). Per germline, CDR1 MNHEY and CDR2 SVGAGI. The CDR3 runs to 14 residues. Trimming took off 5 bases at V and 4 bases at J, with 14 bases between the two ends. The CDR3: CASSISGGLYGYTF. CDR3 nucleotide sequence: TGTGCCAGCAGTATCTCGGGGGGGCTCTATGGCTACACCTTC.

The J gene is TRBJ1-2, the V gene TRBV28, with TRBD1 as a possible D gene (6 bases). Germline V lookup: CDR1 MDHEN, CDR2 SYDVKM. Trimming left V 7 bases short and J 8 bases short, with 14 bases between. This CDR3 spans 12 amino acids. CDR3 loop: CASTGEQGGYTF. The CDR3 DNA is TGTGCCAGCACAGGGGAGCAGGGGGGCTACACCTTC.

Judged by abundance, this clone is medium-sized. This rearrangement joins TRBV7-9 to TRBJ2-6; D gene uncertain. CDR3 length: 15 residues. Trimming pared 1 base from V and 2 bases from J, leaving 6 bases between. Per germline, CDR1 SEHNR and CDR2 FQNEAQ (reference sequence). Here the CDR3 DNA reads TGTGCCAGCAGCTTAGGGACGACTGGGGCCAACGTCCTGACTTTC. Amino acids: CASSLGTTGANVLTF.

This clone showed up just a few times. The chain uses TRBV7-9 and TRBJ1-2; no reliable D call. Germline V gene data show CDR1 as SEHNR and CDR2 as FQNEAQ (reference sequence). This CDR3 has 11 residues. V shed 3 bases and J shed 5 bases, with 4 bases lying between them. The CDR3 coding sequence is TGTGCCAGCAGCTTGTTATATGGCTACACCTTC. Protein: CASSLLYGYTF.

This chain uses TRBV6-5 with TRBJ1-4; TRBD1 agrees at 8 bases. Losses at the gene ends were 6 bases for V and 2 bases for J; bases not matched to a gene: 2. The CDR3 is made up of 14 amino acids. The germline CDR1 and CDR2 sequences are MNHEY and SVGAGI. CDR3 DNA sequence: TGTGCCAGCAGGCAGGGGGCGACTAATGAAAAACTGTTTTTT. It codes for CASRQGATNEKLFF.